This T cell receptor (beta chain) was identified during a study of T cells in narcolepsy. Overall study findings and caveats: Healthy controls reportedly lacked the autoreactive clonotypes serially found in patients' blood.

Data came from immunoSEQ multiplex PCR; TCRdb stores just in-frame clones and leaves some out. The repertoire holds some 30,000 clones, with about 76% as singletons. The CDR3 spans 14 residues. The V gene lost 3 bases and the J gene lost 2 bases, with 9 bases spanning the gap. Germline V CDR1 and CDR2: MDHEN, SYDVKM. The sample holds a few counts of this clone. Its antigen is still unknown. The clonotype originates from a human donor with narcolepsy. The sequenced sample consisted of CD45RA- memory CD4+ T cells from PBMCs. V gene TRBV28 combines with J gene TRBJ2-3; D remains unclear. This CDR3 is CASSFLMDTDTQYF. The CDR3 region has the DNA TGTGCCAGCAGTTTCCTTATGGACACAGATACGCAGTATTTT.